This TCR beta chain was sequenced during a study of blood T cell repertoires in COVID-19. The authors' processing: Estimation of nucleated cell counts was performed using reference gene primer amplification. Sequencing used immunoSEQ multiplex PCR; TCRdb keeps in-frame clones, though not all of them. V, J and clone size are taken as reported in that table, and D and trimming were inferred from the DNA itself. Here the sample spans about 130,000 clones, 75% to 90% being singletons. The study assigned cohorts using participant-reported clinical history. The germline V and J ends were trimmed by 6 bases and 1 base, with 15 bases remaining between them. This CDR3 is built from 15 residues. In germline, CDR1 is LNHDA, CDR2 SQIVND (reference sequence).

This chain connects TRBV19 to TRBJ1-1, with D maybe TRBD1 (5 bases). The sequence came from a woman between 50 and 59 years old who had recovered from COVID-19. The sample comprised PBMCs or T cells enriched from blood (not recorded which). The CDR3 region has the DNA TGTGCCAGTAGGCCCCAGGGTAGGAGGAACACTGAAGCTTTCTTT. Amino acids: CASRPQGRRNTEAFF.